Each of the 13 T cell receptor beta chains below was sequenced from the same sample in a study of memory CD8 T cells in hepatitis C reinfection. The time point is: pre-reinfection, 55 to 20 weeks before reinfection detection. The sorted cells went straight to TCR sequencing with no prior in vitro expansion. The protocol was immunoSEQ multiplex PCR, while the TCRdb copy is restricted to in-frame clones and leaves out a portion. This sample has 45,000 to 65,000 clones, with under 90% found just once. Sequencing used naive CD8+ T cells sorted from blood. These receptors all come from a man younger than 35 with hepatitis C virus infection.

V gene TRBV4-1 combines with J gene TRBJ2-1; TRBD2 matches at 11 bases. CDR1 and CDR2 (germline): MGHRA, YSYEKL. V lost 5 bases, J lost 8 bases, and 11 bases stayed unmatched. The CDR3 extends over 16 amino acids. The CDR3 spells CASSEGLAALGDEQFF. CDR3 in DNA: TGCGCCAGCAGCGAGGGACTAGCGGCTTTAGGCGATGAGCAGTTCTTC.

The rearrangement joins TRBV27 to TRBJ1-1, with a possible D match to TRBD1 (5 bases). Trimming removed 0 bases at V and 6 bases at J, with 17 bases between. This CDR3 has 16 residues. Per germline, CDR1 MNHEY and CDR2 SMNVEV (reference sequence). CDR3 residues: CASSLSGGTLHSEAFF. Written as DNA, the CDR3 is TGTGCCAGCAGTTTATCGGGGGGGACCTTACACTCTGAAGCTTTCTTT.

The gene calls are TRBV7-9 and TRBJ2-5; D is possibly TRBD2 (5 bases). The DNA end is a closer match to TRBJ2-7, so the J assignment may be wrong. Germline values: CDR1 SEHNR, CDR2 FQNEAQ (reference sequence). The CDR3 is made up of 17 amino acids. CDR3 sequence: CASSYPRGEPGSYEQYF. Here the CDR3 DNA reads TGTGCCAGCAGCTACCCTCGGGGTGAGCCAGGCTCCTACGAGCAGTACTTC.

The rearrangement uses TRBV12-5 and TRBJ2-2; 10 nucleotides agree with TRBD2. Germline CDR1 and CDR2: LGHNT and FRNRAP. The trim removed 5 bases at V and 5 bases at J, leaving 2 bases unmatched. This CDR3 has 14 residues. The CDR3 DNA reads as TGTGCTAGTGGTAGCGGGAGGGGTACCGGGGAGCTGTTTTTT. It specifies CASGSGRGTGELFF.

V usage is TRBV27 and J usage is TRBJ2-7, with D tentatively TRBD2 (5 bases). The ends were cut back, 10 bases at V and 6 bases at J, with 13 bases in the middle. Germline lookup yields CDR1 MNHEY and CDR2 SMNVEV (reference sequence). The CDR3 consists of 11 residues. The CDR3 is CANPGLPEQYV. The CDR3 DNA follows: TGTGCCAACCCCGGACTCCCCGAGCAGTACGTC.

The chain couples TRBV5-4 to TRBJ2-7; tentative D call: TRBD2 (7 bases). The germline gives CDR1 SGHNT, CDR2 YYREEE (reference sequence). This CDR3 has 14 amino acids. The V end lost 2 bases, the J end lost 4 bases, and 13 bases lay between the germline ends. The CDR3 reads CASSLWGGGYEQYV. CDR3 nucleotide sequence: TGTGCCAGCAGCTTATGGGGAGGGGGTTACGAGCAGTACGTC.

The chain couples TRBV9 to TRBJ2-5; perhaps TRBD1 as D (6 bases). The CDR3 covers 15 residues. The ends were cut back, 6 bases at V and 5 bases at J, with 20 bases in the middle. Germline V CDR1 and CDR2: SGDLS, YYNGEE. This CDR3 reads CASNTYGGLGETQYF. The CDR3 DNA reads TGTGCCAGCAACACATATGGGGGCCTCGGGGAGACCCAGTACTTC.

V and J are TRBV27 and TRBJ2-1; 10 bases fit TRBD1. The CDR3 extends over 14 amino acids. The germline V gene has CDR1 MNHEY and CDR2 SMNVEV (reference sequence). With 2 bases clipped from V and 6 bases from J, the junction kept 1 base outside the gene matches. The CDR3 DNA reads TGTGCCAGCAGTTTAGGGACAGGGGTCAATGAGCAGTTCTTC. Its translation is CASSLGTGVNEQFF.

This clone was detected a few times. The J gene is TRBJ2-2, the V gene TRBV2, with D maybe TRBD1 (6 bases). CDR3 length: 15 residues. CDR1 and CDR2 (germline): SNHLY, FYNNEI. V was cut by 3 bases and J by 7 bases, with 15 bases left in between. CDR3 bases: TGTGCCAGCAGTGATGGGTCAGGGGCGAGCGGGGAGCTGTTTTTT. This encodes CASSDGSGASGELFF.

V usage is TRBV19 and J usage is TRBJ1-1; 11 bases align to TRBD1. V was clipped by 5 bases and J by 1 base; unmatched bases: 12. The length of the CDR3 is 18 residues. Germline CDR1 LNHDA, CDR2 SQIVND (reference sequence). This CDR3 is CASSPRTGGFGPNTEAFF. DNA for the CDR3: TGTGCCAGTAGTCCACGGACAGGGGGCTTCGGTCCGAACACTGAAGCTTTCTTT.

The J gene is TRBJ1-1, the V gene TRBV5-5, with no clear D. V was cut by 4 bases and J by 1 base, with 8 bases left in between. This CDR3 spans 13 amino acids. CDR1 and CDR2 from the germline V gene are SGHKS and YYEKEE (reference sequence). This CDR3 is CASSLTTNTEAFF. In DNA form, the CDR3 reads TGTGCCAGCAGCCTGACAACGAACACTGAAGCTTTCTTT.

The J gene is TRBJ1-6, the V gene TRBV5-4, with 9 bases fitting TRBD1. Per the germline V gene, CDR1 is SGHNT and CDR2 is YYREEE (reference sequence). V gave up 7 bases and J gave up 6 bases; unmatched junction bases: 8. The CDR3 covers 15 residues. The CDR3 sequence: CASGSLGQGNSPLHF. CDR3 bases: TGTGCCAGCGGGAGCCTGGGACAGGGTAATTCACCCCTCCACTTT. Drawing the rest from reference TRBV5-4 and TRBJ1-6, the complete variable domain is ETGVTQSPTHLIKTRGQQVTLRCSSQSGHNTVSWYQQALGQGPQFIFQYYREEENGRGNFPPRFSGLQFPNYSSELNVNALELDDSALYLCASGSLGQGNSPLHFGNGTRLTVT.

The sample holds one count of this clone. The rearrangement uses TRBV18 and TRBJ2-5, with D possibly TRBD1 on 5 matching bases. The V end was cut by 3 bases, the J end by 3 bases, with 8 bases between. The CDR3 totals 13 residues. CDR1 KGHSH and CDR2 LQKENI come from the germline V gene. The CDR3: CASSPIGEETQYF. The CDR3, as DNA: TGTGCCAGCTCACCGATAGGGGAAGAGACCCAGTACTTC.